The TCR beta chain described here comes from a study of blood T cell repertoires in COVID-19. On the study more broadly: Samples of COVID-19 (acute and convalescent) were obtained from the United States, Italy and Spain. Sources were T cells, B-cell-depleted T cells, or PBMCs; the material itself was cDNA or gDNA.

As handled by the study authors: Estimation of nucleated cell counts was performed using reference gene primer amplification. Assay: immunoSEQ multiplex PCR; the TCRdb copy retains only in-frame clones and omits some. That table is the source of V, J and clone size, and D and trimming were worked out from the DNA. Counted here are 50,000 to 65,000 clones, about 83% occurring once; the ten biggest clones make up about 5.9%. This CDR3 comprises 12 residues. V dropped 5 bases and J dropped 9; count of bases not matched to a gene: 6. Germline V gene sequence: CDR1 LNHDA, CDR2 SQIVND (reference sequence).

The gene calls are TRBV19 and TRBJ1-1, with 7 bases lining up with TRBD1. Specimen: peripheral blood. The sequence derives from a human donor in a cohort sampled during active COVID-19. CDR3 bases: TGTGCCAGTAGTCGGGGACAGACCCAAGCTTTCTTT. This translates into CASSRGQTQAFF.